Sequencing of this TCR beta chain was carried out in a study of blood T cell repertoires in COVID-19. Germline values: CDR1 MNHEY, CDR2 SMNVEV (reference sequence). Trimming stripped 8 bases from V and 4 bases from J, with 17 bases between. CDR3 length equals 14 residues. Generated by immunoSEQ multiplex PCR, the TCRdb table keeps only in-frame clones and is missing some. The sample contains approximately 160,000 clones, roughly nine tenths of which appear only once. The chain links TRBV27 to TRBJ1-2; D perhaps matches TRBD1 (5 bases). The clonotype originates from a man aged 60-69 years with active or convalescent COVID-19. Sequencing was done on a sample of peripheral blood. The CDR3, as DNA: TGTGCCAGCGCCTGGGGCCCTGACGGCTATGGCTACACCTTC. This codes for CASAWGPDGYGYTF.